This TCR beta chain is drawn from a study of blood T cell repertoires in COVID-19 (TCRdb year 2020). With respect to the entire study: Collaborator samples came from the United States, Italy and Spain and covered acute and convalescent phases of COVID-19. Nearly every sample came with metadata listing a de-identified subject ID, COVID-19 status, age in years and sex. A freely available public database, intended as a resource for researchers studying the immune response to SARS-CoV-2, is where the repertoires were released. The material from the prospective study consisted of cDNA or gDNA derived from T cells, B-cell-depleted T cells, or PBMCs. The samples were drawn from the first 160 participants of the ongoing ImmuneRACE study and from 950 to 1,500 subjects provided by 6 global collaborators. Deeply sampled blood TCRbeta repertoires from subjects exposed to, actively infected with, or recovered from COVID-19 were included in the dataset. Where available, HLA class I and class II types were taken from metadata supplied by the sample provider and were not determined by assay-based typing.

Broader findings and caveats from the paper: The quantity of clinical and demographic metadata differed by source and by participant and was supplied without curation.

In Seattle, one collaborating source enrolled patients while the infection was active and tracked those patients longitudinally over the course of disease. Each collaborating institution followed its own protocols to collect whole blood in K2EDTA tubes. For TCRbeta analysis, collaborator samples were shipped as frozen whole blood, as isolated PBMCs, or as DNA extracted from either sample type. TCRbeta CDR3 regions were amplified from genomic DNA by means of the immunoSEQ Assay, a bias-controlled multiplex PCR. The source study handled its data this way. The number of nucleated cells in each sample was estimated by amplification of reference gene primers within the assay. Sequence reads were collapsed and filtered to measure the absolute abundance of every unique TCRbeta CDR3 rearrangement. For each sample, productive Simpson clonality was calculated as the square root of Simpson's diversity index over productive rearrangements. Drawn from immuneACCESS, this table holds only the in-frame rearrangements with V and J called that TCRdb kept. Clones are partly lost; checked studies trace under half to an unresolved V gene and leave the rest unexplained. V and J calls and clone size are those listed in that table; D and trimming were worked out from the DNA. Here the sample has 90,000 or so clones; roughly 91% occur a single time. The ten top clones hold 5.5% to 8% of the sample.

Trimming at the junction amounts to 0 bases on V and 0 bases on J, and the germline ends lie 7 bases apart. There are 15 amino acids in the CDR3, from cysteine to phenylalanine inclusive. The retained sequence is limited to the CDR3, 45 bases, with the frame set at the first base. CDR1 SGHKS and CDR2 YYEKEE were looked up in the germline V gene (reference sequence). As regards this clone: The antigen this receptor binds is unknown. No quality values exist for individual bases; no much larger clone is one base distant.

This receptor was identified in a man between 18 and 35 years old with COVID-19, enrolled during active disease. Source material: peripheral blood. The sequence is built from TRBV5-5 and TRBJ1-3; the D gene remains uncertain. The CDR3 sequence is CASSLVSGSGNTIYF. The bases read TGTGCCAGCAGCTTGGTGTCAGGCTCTGGAAACACCATATATTTT.